The 25 T cell receptor beta chains presented below share a single source sample, sequenced in a study of neoadjuvant anti-PD-1 for oral cavity cancer. TCRdb's copy holds only in-frame clones and misses some; the assay was immunoSEQ multiplex PCR. The sample shows tens of thousands of clones, around 80% of them seen only once. The sample here was PBMCs, taken before nivolumab (anti-PD-1) treatment. These TCRs come from a person aged 35-79 years with oral cavity squamous cell carcinoma.

The CDR3 DNA is TGCGCCAGCAGCTTCAGGCCTACCTACAATGAGCAGTTCTTC. Its translation: CASSFRPTYNEQFF. This chain connects TRBV5-1 to TRBJ2-1; D uncertain. V was cut by 2 bases and J by 2 bases, with 8 bases left in between. The CDR3 length is 14 residues. Looked up from germline, CDR1 is SGHRS and CDR2 is YFSETQ.

The chain carries TRBV4-1 and TRBJ2-1, with 13 nucleotides matching TRBD2. J gave up 7 bases and V 4 bases, and 7 bases lay outside the gene matches. The CDR3 consists of 16 residues. Germline V gene data show CDR1 as MGHRA and CDR2 as YSYEKL. The CDR3 loop reads CASSPPGLAGKNEQFF. As DNA, the CDR3 is TGCGCCAGCAGCCCCCCGGGACTAGCGGGAAAGAATGAGCAGTTCTTC.

The chain recombines TRBV9 with TRBJ2-1; 13 positions agree with TRBD2. Trimming removed 0 bases from V and 7 bases from J; junction bases left unmatched: 10. Germline V gene lookup returns CDR1 SGDLS and CDR2 YYNGEE. This CDR3 has 18 amino acids. The CDR3 coding sequence is TGTGCCAGCAGCGTAGCTACGGCGGGACTAGCGGGGAGTAATGAGCAGTTCTTC. Amino acid sequence: CASSVATAGLAGSNEQFF.

CDR3 sequence: CSIRQVYGYTF. The CDR3 coding sequence is TGCAGCATCAGACAGGTCTATGGCTACACCTTC. This chain connects TRBV29-1 to TRBJ1-2, with a weak D call TRBD1 (6 bases). Germline CDR1 SQVTM, CDR2 ANQGSEA. The V end was cut by 8 bases, the J end by 4 bases, with 11 bases between. CDR3 length: 11 residues. Variable domain in full (rest from reference TRBV29-1 and TRBJ1-2): SAVISQKPSRDICQRGTSLTIQCQVDSQVTMMFWYRQQPGQSLTLIATANQGSEATYESGFVIDKFPISRPNLTFSTLTVSNMSPEDSSIYLCSIRQVYGYTFGSGTRLTVV.

The rearrangement links TRBV5-1 to TRBJ2-5; TRBD1 matches 9 bases. Per the germline V gene, CDR1 is SGHRS and CDR2 is YFSETQ. The CDR3 covers 13 residues. The V segment lost 3 bases and the J segment 3 bases; nucleotides outside the gene matches: 0. CDR3 nucleotide sequence: TGCGCCAGCAGCTGGACAGGGGAAGAGACCCAGTACTTC. Amino acids: CASSWTGEETQYF.

The chain links TRBV5-1 to TRBJ2-7, with 8 bases that match TRBD2. This CDR3 spans 14 amino acids. Germline CDR1 and CDR2: SGHRS and YFSETQ. V lost 3 bases, J lost 5 bases, and 7 bases stayed unmatched. In DNA form, the CDR3 reads TGCGCCAGCAGCTCCTTAGCGGGAAACCACGAGCAGTACTTC. It is translated as CASSSLAGNHEQYF.

The chain carries TRBV9 and TRBJ2-7; 10 bases are a match to TRBD2. This CDR3 has 15 residues. Germline CDR1 is SGDLS and CDR2 is YYNGEE. The trim removed 0 bases at V and 3 bases at J, leaving 3 bases unmatched. DNA for the CDR3: TGTGCCAGCAGCGTAGAGGGGACTAGCGACTACGAGCAGTACTTC. Its protein product is CASSVEGTSDYEQYF.

This clone was observed a single time. The chain couples TRBV10-2 to TRBJ2-1; a possible D gene is TRBD2 (5 bases). Germline loops: CDR1 WSHSY, CDR2 SAAADI. This CDR3 has 14 amino acids. The V gene lost 3 bases and the J gene lost 4 bases, with 10 bases spanning the gap. The CDR3 DNA sequence: TGCGCCAGCAGTGATGTAGAGGGATACAATGAGCAGTTCTTC. This codes for CASSDVEGYNEQFF.

The chain couples TRBV7-9 to TRBJ1-1, with D perhaps matching TRBD1 (5 bases). V gave up 7 bases and J gave up 4 bases, with 19 bases separating them. Germline V gene sequence: CDR1 SEHNR, CDR2 FQNEAQ (reference sequence). The CDR3 runs 15 residues. For the CDR3, the DNA is TGTGCCAGCACGGACGGTCGGGACGTCGCCACTGAAGCTTTCTTT. Protein sequence: CASTDGRDVATEAFF.

This chain links TRBV28 with TRBJ2-7; TRBD2 matches 14 bases. The CDR3 spans 15 residues. The V segment lost 0 bases and the J segment 5 bases; nucleotides outside the gene matches: 0. Germline lookup yields CDR1 MDHEN and CDR2 SYDVKM. Here the CDR3 DNA reads TGTGCCAGCAGTTTATGGACTAGCGGGAGGGACGAGCAGTACTTC. Its translation: CASSLWTSGRDEQYF.

This chain joins TRBV5-1 and TRBJ1-1; possible D gene TRBD1, 6 bases. Germline CDR1 SGHRS, CDR2 YFSETQ. V dropped 6 bases and J dropped 4 bases, with 19 bases sitting between them. CDR3 size: 15 residues. The CDR3: CASTVSAGVVTEAFF. CDR3 nucleotides: TGCGCCAGCACAGTATCGGCAGGGGTAGTCACTGAAGCTTTCTTT.

The gene calls are TRBV2 and TRBJ2-3; 7 bases are shared with TRBD1. This CDR3 has 16 amino acids. Per the germline V gene, CDR1 is SNHLY and CDR2 is FYNNEI. V was pared by 6 bases and J by 2 bases, with 11 bases of the junction left unmatched. The CDR3 here is CASSLDRDSYTDTQYF. For the CDR3, the DNA is TGTGCCAGCAGCTTGGACCGGGACAGTTACACAGATACGCAGTATTTT. Using reference TRBV2 and TRBJ2-3 for the parts outside the CDR3, the full variable domain is EPEVTQTPSHQVTQMGQEVILRCVPISNHLYFYWYRQILGQKVEFLVSFYNNEISEKSEIFDDQFSVERPDGSNFTLKIRSTKLEDSAMYFCASSLDRDSYTDTQYFGPGTRLTVL.

The chain employs TRBV7-6 and TRBJ1-1; the D is unclear. CDR3 length: 15 residues. Germline assignment: CDR1 SGHVS and CDR2 FNYEAQ. Trimming took 5 bases from V and 1 from J, leaving 14 bases between them. The DNA of the CDR3 is TGTGCCAGCAGCCCTAGAGTTGCGGCGAACACTGAAGCTTTCTTT. Residues: CASSPRVAANTEAFF.

The V gene is TRBV7-9, the J gene TRBJ1-2; unclear D gene. Germline V gives CDR1 SEHNR, CDR2 FQNEAQ (reference sequence). V lost 4 bases and J 7 bases, leaving 19 bases between the germline ends. This CDR3 spans 15 amino acids. Here the CDR3 DNA reads TGTGCCAGCAGCTCCCGCAGGCTATTGATGGGTGGCTACACCTTC. Amino acids: CASSSRRLLMGGYTF. The whole variable domain, remainder taken from reference TRBV7-9 and TRBJ1-2, is DTGVSQNPRHKITKRGQNVTFRCDPISEHNRLYWYRQTLGQGPEFLTYFQNEAQLEKSRLLSDRFSAERPKGSFSTLEIQRTEQGDSAMYLCASSSRRLLMGGYTFGSGTRLTVV.

The table lists this clone with a few counts. The chain uses TRBV27 and TRBJ2-7, with unresolved D. Germline CDR1 is MNHEY and CDR2 is SMNVEV (reference sequence). This CDR3 spans 12 amino acids. Deletions cut 5 bases from V and 6 bases from J, with 11 bases between. For the CDR3, the DNA is TGTGCCAGCAGTCCGGTATCAGGCGAGCAGTACTTC. This sequence encodes CASSPVSGEQYF.

About this clone: The DNA is omitted, as the CDR3 cannot be located on it reliably, and the CDR3 follows TCRdb's listing. The CDR3 sequence: CASSYGQYVGEQYF. The chain links TRBV6-5 to TRBJ2-7. Counting both end residues, the CDR3 totals 14 amino acids. The germline V gene has CDR1 MNHEY and CDR2 SVGAGI.

This clone has just a few counts. This rearrangement joins TRBV4-1 to TRBJ2-1, with TRBD1 matching 10 bases. Germline CDR1 is MGHRA and CDR2 is YSYEKL. V dropped 1 base and J dropped 6; count of bases not matched to a gene: 12. The CDR3 totals 18 residues. The CDR3 loop reads CASSQVYATGQGSNEQFF. CDR3 DNA sequence: TGCGCCAGCAGCCAAGTTTATGCTACGGGACAGGGGTCCAATGAGCAGTTCTTC.

J is TRBJ1-3 and V is TRBV28; TRBD1 matches at 9 bases. CDR1 MDHEN and CDR2 SYDVKM come from the germline V gene. The CDR3 length is 15 residues. The V and J ends lost 9 bases and 1 base, in that order; junction bases with no gene match: 7. This chain's CDR3 is CASRTGAMSGNTIYF. The DNA for the CDR3 is TGTGCCAGTCGGACAGGGGCCATGTCTGGAAACACCATATATTTT. The full variable domain, completed using reference TRBV28 and TRBJ1-3, is DVKVTQSSRYLVKRTGEKVFLECVQDMDHENMFWYRQDPGLGLRLIYFSYDVKMKEKGDIPEGYSVSREKKERFSLILESASTNQTSMYLCASRTGAMSGNTIYFGEGSWLTVV.

The rearrangement joins TRBV4-2 to TRBJ2-5, with TRBD1 as a possible D gene (6 bases). Trimming removed 0 bases at V and 3 bases at J, with 11 bases between. In germline, CDR1 is LGHNA, CDR2 YNFKEQ. CDR3 size: 15 residues. CDR3 DNA: TGTGCCAGCAGCCAAGATCTAGCAGGGGAAGAGACCCAGTACTTC. Translation gives CASSQDLAGEETQYF.

The chain links TRBV9 to TRBJ1-1; 9 bases agree with TRBD1. Per the germline V gene, CDR1 is SGDLS and CDR2 is YYNGEE. Unmatched junction bases numbered 8, after V lost 4 bases and J lost 4 bases. CDR3 size: 15 residues. The CDR3 loop reads CASSPRQGEGTEAFF. In DNA, the CDR3 is TGTGCCAGCAGCCCCCGACAGGGGGAAGGCACTGAAGCTTTCTTT.

This sequence joins TRBV10-3 and TRBJ1-4, with 10 bases lining up with TRBD1. This CDR3 region has 14 residues. Germline V gene data show CDR1 as ENHRY and CDR2 as SYGVKD. V lost 10 bases, J lost 6 bases, and 8 bases stayed unmatched. The CDR3, as DNA: TGTGCCAGCCGAAGGGACAGGGGTGATGAAAAACTGTTTTTT. Protein product: CASRRDRGDEKLFF.

V and J are TRBV7-2 and TRBJ2-3, with D hard to call. The V and J ends lost 3 bases and 0 bases respectively, with 10 bases between them. The germline V gene has CDR1 SGHTA and CDR2 FQGNSA. The CDR3 has 15 residues. CDR3 protein: CASSLRRASTDTQYF. In nucleotides, the CDR3 is TGTGCCAGCAGCTTGAGGCGAGCTAGCACAGATACGCAGTATTTT.

As for this clone: This specimen includes other DNA sequences encoding the same CDR3. The genes are TRBV25-1 and TRBJ1-2; 7 bases are a match to TRBD1. This CDR3 has 14 residues. The junction had 2 bases not matched to a gene; V was cut back by 2 bases and J by 2 bases. Germline lookup yields CDR1 MGHDK and CDR2 SYGVNS. The CDR3 nucleotides read TGTGCCAGCAGTGAAGGAGGGGGCAACTATGGCTACACCTTC. This encodes CASSEGGGNYGYTF.

The chain combines TRBV19 with TRBJ2-7; D possibly corresponds to TRBD1 (5 bases). The CDR3 loop spans 17 amino acids. Germline V lookup: CDR1 LNHDA, CDR2 SQIVND (reference sequence). V was clipped by 6 bases and J by 0 bases, with 21 bases between them. CDR3 sequence (DNA): TGTGCCAGTAGCCATTCAACCTGGGCAGGGCCCTCCTACGAGCAGTACTTC. It encodes CASSHSTWAGPSYEQYF.

This chain uses TRBV6-5 with TRBJ1-2, with D possibly TRBD1 on 6 matching bases. The germline V gene encodes CDR1 MNHEY and CDR2 SVGAGI. The CDR3 length is 13 residues. V was pared by 10 bases and J by 3 bases, with 15 bases between. Here the CDR3 reads CAIQRRQDYGYTF. Written as DNA, the CDR3 is TGTGCCATCCAAAGGCGACAGGACTATGGCTACACCTTC.